This record looks at one T cell receptor (beta chain) sequence and its context. Its antigen remains unknown. J was trimmed by 8 bases and V by 5 bases; bases with no gene match: 13. Germline CDR1 and CDR2: KGHSH and LQKENI. The CDR3 runs 17 residues. These data are taken from a study of T cell responses to AZD1222 COVID-19 vaccine. Study observations and caveats: Among the donors, most were white British and more were female, and clonal diversity was possibly underestimated. Repertoires in all cases were sampled only once the peak T cell response had passed.

The table came from immunoSEQ multiplex PCR; TCRdb's copy has only in-frame clones and leaves some out. The sample holds around 81,000 clones, approximately 90% seen once. The sample consisted of peripheral blood, taken 28 days after the second AZD1222 dose. The V gene is TRBV18, the J gene TRBJ2-1; 12 nucleotides line up with TRBD2. This TCR was recovered from an adult who received the AZD1222 COVID-19 vaccine. The CDR3 protein is CASSEGTSSGRAYEQFF. The CDR3 bases are TGTGCCAGCTCAGAAGGGACCTCTAGCGGGAGGGCCTATGAGCAGTTCTTC.